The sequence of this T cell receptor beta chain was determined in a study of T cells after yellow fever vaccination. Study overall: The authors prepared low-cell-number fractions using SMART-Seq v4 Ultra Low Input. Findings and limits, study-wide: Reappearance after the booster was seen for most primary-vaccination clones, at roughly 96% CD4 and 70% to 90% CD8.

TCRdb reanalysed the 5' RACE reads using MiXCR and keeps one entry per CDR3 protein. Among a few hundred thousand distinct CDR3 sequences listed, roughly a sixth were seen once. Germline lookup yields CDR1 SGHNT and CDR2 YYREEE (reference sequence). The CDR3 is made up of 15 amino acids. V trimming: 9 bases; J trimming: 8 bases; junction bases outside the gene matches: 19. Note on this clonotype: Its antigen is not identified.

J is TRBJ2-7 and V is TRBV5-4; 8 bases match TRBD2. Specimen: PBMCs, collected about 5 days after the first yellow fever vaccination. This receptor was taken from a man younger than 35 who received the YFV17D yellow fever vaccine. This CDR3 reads CATATSGGNAAQQYF. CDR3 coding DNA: TGTGCCACTGCAACTAGCGGAGGGAATGCCGCCCAGCAGTACTTC.